Listed here are 29 T cell receptor beta chains from one sample, sequenced in a study of T cell repertoires in aging, cancer and after chemotherapy. Peripheral blood genomic DNA, not sorted cells or RNA, was the template. Rearranged V-D-J TRB sequences were amplified with a mixed TRB-A/B primer pool. One entry per CDR3 protein results from TCRdb running MiXCR on the multiplex PCR reads. The sample carries roughly 1,900 distinct CDR3 sequences, roughly 15% recorded once. Sequencing used blood. Source of these receptors: a human donor with a solid tumor.

This clonotype ranks as medium-sized. V usage is TRBV6-5 and J usage is TRBJ1-1; D unresolved. Between the trimmed V and J ends, which lost 2 bases and 3 bases, there was a span of 7 bases. Germline-derived CDR1 and CDR2 are MNHEY and SVGAGI. This CDR3 spans 13 amino acids. This CDR3 reads CASSYLGYTEAFF. DNA for the CDR3: TGTGCCAGCAGTTACCTGGGATACACTGAAGCTTTCTTT.

As to this clonotype: A read error may be the cause here, since a much bigger clone is one base away. The gene calls are TRBV27 and TRBJ1-2, with D perhaps matching TRBD1 (5 bases). The CDR3 spans 15 residues. CDR1 MNHEY and CDR2 SMNVEV come from the germline V gene (reference sequence). The CDR3, as DNA: TGTGCCAGCAGTTTATTGCGGGGCAGTAACTATGCCTACACCTTC. This encodes CASSLLRGSNYAYTF.

The chain links TRBV6-2 or TRBV6-3 to TRBJ2-1; D perhaps matches TRBD1 (6 bases). Trimming took off 2 bases at V and 7 bases at J, with 9 bases between the two ends. The CDR3 has 13 amino acids. Germline V gene sequence: CDR1 MNHEY, CDR2 SVGEGT. CDR3 loop: CASSYGGLNEQFF. CDR3 DNA: TGTGCCAGCAGTTACGGGGGCCTAAATGAGCAGTTCTTC.

This clonotype turned up a few times. The J gene is TRBJ2-7, the V gene TRBV13; 11 bases are a match to TRBD2. This CDR3 contains 12 residues. Germline CDR1 and CDR2: PRHDT and FYEKMQ (reference sequence). J gave up 3 bases and V 10 bases, and 2 bases lay outside the gene matches. Here the CDR3 reads CATGTSGYEQYF. The CDR3 DNA reads TGTGCCACAGGGACTAGCGGCTACGAGCAGTACTTC. The variable domain in full, completed from reference TRBV13 and TRBJ2-7, reads AAGVIQSPRHLIKEKRETATLKCYPIPRHDTVYWYQQGPGQDPQFLISFYEKMQSDKGSIPDRFSAQQFSDYHSELNMSSLELGDSALYFCATGTSGYEQYFGPGTRLTVT.

This clonotype counts as large. The rearrangement uses TRBV29-1 and TRBJ2-2, with a possible D match to TRBD2 (6 bases). CDR1 is SQVTM, CDR2 ANQGSEA, per germline. This CDR3 spans 13 amino acids. The ends were cut back, 5 bases at V and 2 bases at J, with 9 bases in the middle. CDR3 residues: CSVPGANTGELFF. The DNA for the CDR3 is TGCAGCGTTCCGGGAGCCAACACCGGGGAGCTGTTTTTT.

This clonotype is large by share. The chain has TRBV19 and TRBJ1-3; 7 positions agree with TRBD1. The CDR3 runs 14 residues. J lost 4 bases, V lost 10 bases, and 10 bases had no gene match. Germline loops: CDR1 LNHDA, CDR2 SQIVND (reference sequence). CDR3 sequence reads: CATSTGAAGNTIYF. The DNA for the CDR3 is TGTGCCACCTCAACAGGGGCTGCAGGAAACACCATATATTTT.

This clonotype was found a few times. The rearrangement links TRBV12-3 or TRBV12-4 to TRBJ2-5; TRBD2 matches at 8 bases. The CDR3 has 14 residues. V was clipped by 5 bases and J by 2 bases; unmatched bases: 4. CDR3 region: CASSPGTRQETQYF. The CDR3, as DNA: TGTGCCAGCAGTCCCGGGACTAGACAAGAGACCCAGTACTTC.

This chain links TRBV7-9 with TRBJ2-3; D remains unclear. Germline CDR1 is SEHNR and CDR2 is FQNEAQ (reference sequence). The CDR3 length is 14 residues. V gave up 6 bases and J gave up 2 bases, with 12 bases separating them. This CDR3 is CASSYGASTDTQYF. For the CDR3, the DNA is TGTGCCAGCAGTTACGGCGCCTCCACAGATACGCAGTATTTT. The entire variable domain, with the rest obtained from reference TRBV7-9 and TRBJ2-3, is as follows: DTGVSQNPRHKITKRGQNVTFRCDPISEHNRLYWYRQTLGQGPEFLTYFQNEAQLEKSRLLSDRFSAERPKGSFSTLEIQRTEQGDSAMYLCASSYGASTDTQYFGPGTRLTVL.

This clonotype is medium-sized by share. V usage is TRBV6-2 or TRBV6-3 and J usage is TRBJ1-5, with D uncertain. V was clipped by 7 bases and J by 2 bases, with 6 bases between them. This CDR3 comprises 12 residues. Per germline, CDR1 MNHEY and CDR2 SVGEGT. In nucleotides, the CDR3 is TGTGCCAGCACAGTGGGCAATCAGCCCCAGCATTTT. Protein: CASTVGNQPQHF.

Comments on this clonotype: A read error may be the cause here, since a much bigger clone is one base away. The V gene is TRBV5-6, the J gene TRBJ1-6; D perhaps matches TRBD1 (6 bases). In germline, CDR1 is SGHDT, CDR2 YYEEEE. This CDR3 is 14 amino acids long. V lost 6 bases to trimming and J lost 8 bases, with 15 bases between them. The CDR3 DNA follows: TGTGCCAGCAACGGGACACTGTCTGATTCACCCCTCCACTTT. Amino acid sequence: CASNGTLSDSPLHF.

Sample share makes this clonotype medium-sized. The chain joins TRBV6-4 to TRBJ2-3, with 8 bases aligning to TRBD2. V lost 3 bases to trimming and J lost 1 base; unmatched junction nucleotides: 3. Germline values: CDR1 MRHNA, CDR2 SNTAGT. This CDR3 contains 15 residues. CDR3 in DNA: TGTGCCAGCAGTGAATCAGCGGGGGGCACAGATACGCAGTATTTT. It encodes CASSESAGGTDTQYF.

The rearrangement links TRBV4-3 to TRBJ2-1; D perhaps matches TRBD1 (6 bases). Trimming took off 4 bases at V and 3 bases at J, with 13 bases between the two ends. CDR1 is LGHNA and CDR2 is YSLEER in the germline V gene. The CDR3 sequence is 15 residues long. The CDR3 spells CASSLNGGHYNEQFF. The CDR3 DNA reads TGCGCCAGCAGCCTAAATGGGGGACACTACAATGAGCAGTTCTTC.

This clonotype is judged medium-sized. This chain connects TRBV20-1 to TRBJ2-5; 8 bases map to TRBD1. The length of the CDR3 is 12 residues. CDR1 and CDR2 (germline): DFQATT, SNEGSKA (reference sequence). Trimming at V came to 6 bases and at J to 3 bases, leaving 3 bases not matched to a gene. The CDR3 here is CSATDREETQYF. For the CDR3, the DNA is TGCAGTGCCACGGACAGGGAAGAGACCCAGTACTTC.

In this sample, this clonotype is medium-sized. The chain is built from TRBV7-9 and TRBJ2-7, with 16 nucleotides matching TRBD2. V lost 4 bases to trimming and J lost 3 bases; unmatched junction nucleotides: 9. The CDR3 runs to 18 residues. Germline CDR1 is SEHNR and CDR2 is FQNEAQ (reference sequence). This CDR3 reads CASSSPGLAGGDIYEQYF. CDR3 DNA sequence: TGTGCCAGCAGCTCACCGGGACTAGCGGGAGGGGATATCTACGAGCAGTACTTC.

As to this clonotype: This may be a read error: a much more frequent sequence differs by one nucleotide. This chain links TRBV7-2 with TRBJ2-3; D is undetermined. Germline V gene sequence: CDR1 SGHTA, CDR2 FQGNSA. The V gene lost 1 base and the J gene lost 14 bases, with 19 bases spanning the gap. This CDR3 is built from 14 residues. The CDR3 bases are TGTGCCAGCAGCTTAGTCGTACTCGGGTTCGGAAGGTATTTT. Translated: CASSLVVLGFGRYF. Together with reference TRBV7-2 and TRBJ2-3, the CDR3 gives the full variable domain: GAGVSQSPSNKVTEKGKDVELRCDPISGHTALYWYRQSLGQGLEFLIYFQGNSAPDKSGLPSDRFSAERTGGSVSTLTIQRTQQEDSAVYLCASSLVVLGFGRYFGPGTRLTVL.

By share of the sample, this clonotype is medium-sized. This chain joins TRBV19 and TRBJ2-1; 8 positions match TRBD1. The ends lost 5 bases at V and 7 bases at J; junction bases unmatched: 16. This CDR3 has 17 amino acids. In germline, CDR1 is LNHDA, CDR2 SQIVND (reference sequence). CDR3 sequence: CASSERQGLTRGNEQFF. CDR3 nucleotide sequence: TGTGCCAGTAGTGAAAGACAGGGGCTGACCCGCGGGAATGAGCAGTTCTTC.

V usage is TRBV4-3 and J usage is TRBJ2-6; no definite D call. V lost 1 base, J lost 0 bases, and 7 bases lay in between. This CDR3 spans 16 amino acids. The germline gives CDR1 LGHNA, CDR2 YSLEER. CDR3 sequence reads: CASSQGTASGANVLTF. CDR3 nucleotides: TGCGCCAGCAGCCAAGGAACAGCCTCTGGGGCCAACGTCCTGACTTTC.

By frequency in the sample, this clonotype is medium-sized. The V gene is TRBV7-2, the J gene TRBJ2-1; TRBD2 aligns across 8 bases. This CDR3 region has 14 residues. J lost 6 bases, V lost 3 bases, and 4 bases had no gene match. Germline-derived CDR1 and CDR2 are SGHTA and FQGNSA. The DNA for the CDR3 is TGTGCCAGCAGCTTTTCGGGAGGGAGCAATGAGCAGTTCTTC. This gives the protein CASSFSGGSNEQFF.

This clonotype was observed a few times. V is TRBV28 and J is TRBJ1-2, with TRBD1 as a possible D gene (5 bases). The germline CDR1 and CDR2 sequences are MDHEN and SYDVKM. V was cut by 2 bases and J by 9 bases, with 16 bases left in between. This CDR3 spans 14 amino acids. This CDR3 reads CASSLNRDPQRYTF. The CDR3 nucleotides read TGTGCCAGCAGTTTAAACCGGGACCCCCAGCGCTACACCTTC.

Within the sample, this clonotype is medium-sized. The chain couples TRBV20-1 to TRBJ2-4; 7 bases line up with TRBD2. The J segment lost 0 bases and the V segment lost 3 bases, leaving 5 bases of the junction unmatched. Germline V gives CDR1 DFQATT, CDR2 SNEGSKA (reference sequence). This CDR3 spans 15 amino acids. CDR3 bases: TGCAGTGCTAGGGCTAGCGGTCTAGCCAAAAACATTCAGTACTTC. It encodes CSARASGLAKNIQYF.

Sample share makes this clonotype medium-sized. The CDR3 DNA sequence: TGTGCCAGCAGCCCTCCTTACAGGTCCTACAATGAGCAGTTCTTC. Translated, it gives CASSPPYRSYNEQFF. The J gene is TRBJ2-1, the V gene TRBV14; D is perhaps TRBD1 (5 bases). The CDR3 length is 15 residues. Germline V gives CDR1 SGHDN, CDR2 FVKESK. V was trimmed by 4 bases and J by 1 base, leaving 11 bases between them. Variable domain in full (rest from reference TRBV14 and TRBJ2-1): EAGVTQFPSHSVIEKGQTVTLRCDPISGHDNLYWYRRVMGKEIKFLLHFVKESKQDESGMPNNRFLAERTGGTYSTLKVQPAELEDSGVYFCASSPPYRSYNEQFFGPGTRLTVL.

This clonotype appeared a single time. A much larger clone differs from this one at a single base, so this may be a read error. The V gene is TRBV6-5, the J gene TRBJ2-7; tentatively, D is TRBD1 (6 bases). Trimming stripped 8 bases from V and 6 bases from J, with 14 bases between. CDR3 length: 12 amino acids. Germline V gives CDR1 MNHEY, CDR2 SVGAGI. The CDR3 region has the DNA TGTGCCAGCGCCGGGACAAACTGCGAGCAGTACTTC. Protein sequence: CASAGTNCEQYF.

The gene calls are TRBV14 and TRBJ2-5; D unresolved. The germline V gene encodes CDR1 SGHDN and CDR2 FVKESK. The CDR3 extends over 14 amino acids. Trimming removed 2 bases from V and 2 bases from J, with 9 bases in between. CDR3 sequence: CASSQTAGQETQYF. CDR3 in DNA: TGTGCCAGCAGCCAAACGGCAGGTCAAGAGACCCAGTACTTC.

This clonotype was seen only a few times. The chain uses TRBV20-1 and TRBJ1-1, with unresolved D. The CDR3 is 13 amino acids. Germline V CDR1 and CDR2: DFQATT, SNEGSKA (reference sequence). Trimming pared 5 bases from V and 0 bases from J, leaving 10 bases between. The CDR3 here is CSASPVVNTEAFF. DNA for the CDR3: TGCAGTGCTTCGCCGGTTGTGAACACTGAAGCTTTCTTT.

This clonotype was detected a few times. The chain has TRBV4-1 and TRBJ1-2, with 7 bases fitting TRBD1. Germline values: CDR1 MGHRA, CDR2 YSYEKL. This CDR3 has 15 amino acids. Unmatched junction bases numbered 6, after V lost 1 base and J lost 4 bases. Here the CDR3 reads CASSQGDRASYGYTF. CDR3 coding DNA: TGCGCCAGCAGCCAAGGTGACAGGGCCTCCTATGGCTACACCTTC.

The sample holds one count of this clonotype. The chain uses TRBV4-1 and TRBJ1-6; D might be TRBD1 (5 bases). In germline, CDR1 is MGHRA, CDR2 YSYEKL. V lost 0 bases to trimming and J lost 7 bases, with 13 bases between them. The CDR3 consists of 16 residues. The CDR3 DNA reads as TGCGCCAGCAGCCAAGAGGCCGGGACCTTAAATTCACCCCTCCACTTT. Translating gives CASSQEAGTLNSPLHF.

This clonotype is medium-sized within its sample. The chain carries TRBV13 and TRBJ1-3, with D possibly being TRBD1 (6 bases). V was cut by 0 bases and J by 0 bases, with 9 bases left in between. The CDR3 covers 16 residues. Per germline, CDR1 PRHDT and CDR2 FYEKMQ (reference sequence). The chain's CDR3 is CASSLGLGGSGNTIYF. CDR3 nucleotide sequence: TGTGCCAGCAGCTTAGGCCTAGGGGGCTCTGGAAACACCATATATTTT.

This clonotype was seen a few times. The V and J genes are TRBV20-1 and TRBJ1-3; 9 nucleotides align to TRBD1. V lost 0 bases and J lost 0; bases outside the gene matches: 15. The CDR3 loop spans 20 amino acids. Per the germline V gene, CDR1 is DFQATT and CDR2 is SNEGSKA (reference sequence). CDR3 protein: CSARELGTGSGPHSGNTIYF. CDR3 nucleotides: TGCAGTGCTAGAGAGCTCGGGACAGGGTCGGGGCCACACTCTGGAAACACCATATATTTT.

This clonotype was found once. Given a much more abundant clone one base away, this may be a read error. The chain recombines TRBV19 with TRBJ1-5; 10 nucleotides align to TRBD1. Germline assignment: CDR1 LNHDA and CDR2 SQIVND (reference sequence). The CDR3 loop spans 13 amino acids. Here the CDR3 DNA reads TGTGCCAGCCGGGACAGGGGTAATCAGTCCCAGCATTTT. Translating gives CASRDRGNQSQHF.